The 18 T cell receptor beta chains below all came from one sample that was sequenced in a study of blood T cells in healthy people across ages. A sample-barcoded 5' primer and a J-beta primer mix were used in a second PCR of roughly 7 to 11 cycles. TCRdb reprocessed the 5' RACE reads via MiXCR and lists one record per CDR3 protein. The sample has around 870,000 distinct CDR3 sequences, about 30% seen once; the top ten hold approximately 15%. Sequencing input: blood. Source of these receptors: a woman of 80 years or more in good health.

This clonotype was seen ten or more times. V is TRBV28 and J is TRBJ2-3; D might be TRBD2 (5 bases). The CDR3 has 15 residues. V shed 2 bases and J shed 1 base, with 10 bases lying between them. Germline-derived CDR1 and CDR2 are MDHEN and SYDVKM. The CDR3 nucleotides are TGTGCCAGCAGTTTAGCAGCGGCTGGCACAGATACGCAGTATTTT. Amino acids: CASSLAAAGTDTQYF.

This sequence joins TRBV6-2 or TRBV6-3 and TRBJ1-1; D gene uncertain. Trimming cost V 7 bases and J 1 base, with 7 bases left between them. Germline V gives CDR1 MNHEY, CDR2 SVGEGT. The CDR3 consists of 12 residues. Written as DNA, the CDR3 is TGTGCCAGCATGGGCCGGAACACTGAAGCTTTCTTT. Translated, it gives CASMGRNTEAFF.

This clonotype appeared many times. V is TRBV11-2 and J is TRBJ2-3; D remains unclear. Germline V CDR1 and CDR2: SGHAT, FQNNGV. The CDR3 sequence is 11 residues long. Trimming pared 6 bases from V and 6 bases from J, leaving 7 bases between. Written as DNA, the CDR3 is TGTGCCAGCAGAATTACGGATACGCAGTATTTT. Amino acids: CASRITDTQYF.

The table lists this clonotype with many counts. The chain combines TRBV6-2 or TRBV6-3 with TRBJ2-3; no clear D gene. V shed 2 bases and J shed 2 bases, with 5 bases lying between them. The CDR3 has 13 amino acids. Per germline, CDR1 MNHEY and CDR2 SVGEGT. The chain's CDR3 is CASSYRTTDTQYF. In DNA form, the CDR3 reads TGTGCCAGCAGTTACCGAACCACAGATACGCAGTATTTT.

The chain carries TRBV6-2 or TRBV6-3 and TRBJ1-6; D not certain. Trimming left V 4 bases short and J 8 bases short, with 9 bases between. This CDR3 is 13 amino acids long. CDR1 is MNHEY and CDR2 is SVGEGT in the germline V gene. The CDR3 sequence is CASSFQLYSPLHF. In DNA, the CDR3 is TGTGCCAGCAGTTTCCAGTTATATTCACCCCTCCACTTT.

This clonotype has at least ten counts. The CDR3 is CASSLVTGKGTNEQFF. As DNA, the CDR3 is TGTGCCAGCAGCTTAGTGACAGGGAAAGGGACCAATGAGCAGTTCTTC. The genes are TRBV7-2 and TRBJ2-1; TRBD1 agrees at 7 bases. CDR3 size: 16 residues. The ends lost 1 base at V and 6 bases at J; junction bases unmatched: 9. Germline CDR1 reads SGHTA; CDR2 reads FQGNSA.

There are a few counts of this clonotype. A much larger clone sits a single nucleotide away, making a read error possible. The genes are TRBV20-1 and TRBJ1-2; D ambiguous. Germline CDR1 is DFQATT and CDR2 is SNEGSKA (reference sequence). This CDR3 has 18 amino acids. V was pared by 0 bases and J by 0 bases, with 20 bases between. The CDR3 nucleotides read TGCAGTGCTAGAGATTTGAAGAGGCAGGTCCTTACTAACTATGGCTACACCTTC. The encoded protein is CSARDLKRQVLTNYGYTF.

As for this clonotype: A junction boundary mismatches the germline segment, possibly from a read error. As DNA, the CDR3 is TGTGACAGCAGTCAACCTAACTATGGCTACACCTTC. As protein: CDSSQPNYGYTF. This rearrangement joins TRBV6-5 to TRBJ1-2; D is undetermined. The CDR3 is made up of 12 amino acids. Germline CDR1 reads MNHEY; CDR2 reads SVGAGI.

This clonotype was found many times. The V call is TRBV7-2, the J call TRBJ1-5; 7 bases agree with TRBD1. Germline V CDR1 and CDR2: SGHTA, FQGNSA. The CDR3 has 15 residues. V shed 5 bases and J 0 bases; nucleotides not matched to a gene: 4. CDR3 in amino acids: CASSQGQNSNQPQHF. As DNA, the CDR3 is TGTGCCAGCAGCCAGGGACAGAATAGCAATCAGCCCCAGCATTTT.

This clonotype appeared many times. The chain recombines TRBV6-6 with TRBJ1-2, with D perhaps TRBD1 (5 bases). The CDR3 has 13 amino acids. With 4 bases removed from V and 7 bases from J, the gap between germline ends came to 13 bases. Germline-derived CDR1 and CDR2 are MNHNY and SVGAGI (reference sequence). CDR3 residues: CASSLRGEAGYTF. In nucleotides, the CDR3 is TGTGCCAGCAGTTTAAGAGGGGAAGCTGGCTACACCTTC.

This clonotype showed up many times. V usage is TRBV18 and J usage is TRBJ2-3; no firm D call. CDR3 length equals 14 residues. The germline gives CDR1 KGHSH, CDR2 LQKENI. Trimming shortened V by 1 base and J by 6 bases, and 11 bases separated the two germline ends. The CDR3 DNA reads as TGTGCCAGCTCACCACGGCAGGAATTTGATACGCAGTATTTT. Its translation is CASSPRQEFDTQYF.

As for this clonotype: This could be a read error, since a much larger clone is one nucleotide away. This sequence joins TRBV7-2 and TRBJ2-1; D possibly uses TRBD1 or TRBD2 (5 bases each). Near its end, the DNA agrees better with TRBJ2-7, so the J call may be wrong. Germline V lookup: CDR1 SGHTA, CDR2 FQGNSA. The CDR3 has 16 amino acids. The CDR3 coding sequence is TGTGCCAGCAGTCCGTCGAGAGGGGCGCAGTACAATGAGCAGTACTTC. Its translation: CASSPSRGAQYNEQYF.

The chain links TRBV20-1 to TRBJ1-3, with D unresolved. The CDR3 loop spans 18 amino acids. The germline gives CDR1 DFQATT, CDR2 SNEGSKA (reference sequence). With 5 bases removed from V and 0 bases from J, the gap between germline ends came to 23 bases. CDR3 residues: CSAVNTAGYLISGNTIYF. In nucleotides, the CDR3 is TGCAGTGCTGTAAACACGGCCGGGTACCTAATCTCTGGAAACACCATATATTTT.

Many counts were recorded for this clonotype. The chain is built from TRBV4-2 and TRBJ2-1; 8 bases match TRBD2. The trim removed 4 bases at V and 4 bases at J, leaving 15 bases unmatched. Germline CDR1 is LGHNA and CDR2 is YNFKEQ. This CDR3 is 18 amino acids long. CDR3: CASSPRTVSGGGYNEQFF. CDR3 DNA: TGTGCCAGCAGCCCGCGGACAGTGAGCGGGGGCGGATACAATGAGCAGTTCTTC.

Details on this clonotype: Possible read error: a much larger clone is one base away. The CDR3 DNA reads as TGCGCCAGCAGCTGGGCAGGGGACTACAATGAGCAGTTCTTC. Translation: CASSWAGDYNEQFF. This chain connects TRBV5-1 to TRBJ2-1; the D gene is possibly TRBD1 (6 bases). Germline V gene sequence: CDR1 SGHRS, CDR2 YFSETQ. The CDR3 runs 14 residues. V was trimmed by 3 bases and J by 3 bases, leaving 10 bases between them.

The rearrangement links TRBV20-1 to TRBJ1-1; the D gene is possibly TRBD1 (5 bases). The CDR3 totals 15 residues. V shed 1 base and J shed 1 base, with 13 bases lying between them. Germline-derived CDR1 and CDR2 are DFQATT and SNEGSKA (reference sequence). The CDR3 spells CSARAPLGGNTEAFF. The DNA of the CDR3 is TGCAGTGCTAGAGCCCCTCTGGGGGGGAACACTGAAGCTTTCTTT.

Regarding this clonotype: This may be a read error: a much more frequent sequence differs by one nucleotide. The chain is built from TRBV18 and TRBJ2-1; no definite D call. Germline CDR1 and CDR2: KGHSH and LQKENI. This CDR3 is 12 amino acids long. V lost 2 bases, J lost 8 bases, and 7 bases lay in between. CDR3 sequence (DNA): TGTGCCAGCTCACCAGGGATCGATGAGCAGTTCTTC. Encoded protein: CASSPGIDEQFF. The full variable domain, its missing parts supplied by reference TRBV18 and TRBJ2-1, is NAGVMQNPRHLVRRRGQEARLRCSPMKGHSHVYWYRQLPEEGLKFMVYLQKENIIDESGMPKERFSAEFPKEGPSILRIQQVVRGDSAAYFCASSPGIDEQFFGPGTRLTVL.

This clonotype occurred many times. The chain uses TRBV5-1 and TRBJ2-7; 8 bases map to TRBD2. The trim removed 2 bases at V and 1 base at J, leaving 8 bases unmatched. Germline-derived CDR1 and CDR2 are SGHRS and YFSETQ. The CDR3 has 16 amino acids. The CDR3 DNA follows: TGCGCCAGCAGCTTTGTGGCGGGGGGACCTTCCTACGAGCAGTACTTC. Translating gives CASSFVAGGPSYEQYF.